A selection of T cell receptor beta chains follows, all from one sample in a study of shared clonotypes between healthy human individuals. TCRdb's table, derived via immunoSEQ multiplex PCR, lists solely in-frame clones and lacks some. The sample comprises a few hundred thousand clones, roughly 96% of which are singletons, and around 0.097% rests with the top ten. Sample: naive CD8+ T cells sorted from blood. These receptors were taken from a woman aged 25 to 39 in good health. Each CDR3 is given without its conserved first and last residue.

cdr3_aa,j_call,v_call,cdr3_length
ASSLDRNLYEQY,TRBJ2-7,TRBV5-1,12
ASSPAVEFNEQF,TRBJ2-1,TRBV5-4,12
AILTEAF,TRBJ1-1,TRBV28,7
ASSTGTGTLVTEAF,TRBJ1-1,TRBV27,14
ASSVGGSTGELF,TRBJ2-2,TRBV9,12
ASSLERGLDGYT,TRBJ1-2,TRBV28,12
ASSPSSGYGEQF,TRBJ2-1,TRBV9,12
ASSYLSGGPKNIQY,TRBJ2-4,TRBV6-6,14
ASSSGWEGTQETQY,TRBJ2-5,TRBV28,14
ASSLIYTGELF,TRBJ2-2,TRBV27,11
AWSVWVNTGELF,TRBJ2-2,TRBV30,12
ASSLAAVKNTEAF,TRBJ1-1,TRBV7-9,13
ASRDGVEAF,TRBJ1-1,TRBV19,9
ASPVRAPNYGYT,TRBJ1-2,TRBV2,12
ASSTGTSVPKNIQY,TRBJ2-4,TRBV25-1,14
ASSDVNAHNEQF,TRBJ2-1,TRBV9,12
ASSLDRTSGIDEQF,TRBJ2-1,TRBV7-2,14
ASSQKDSNYEQY,NA,TRBV4-1,12
ASRAVGGYT,TRBJ1-2,TRBV27,9
ASSLVAGGFYNEQF,TRBJ2-1,TRBV5-8,14
ASSYSPDRPEQY,TRBJ2-7,TRBV27,12
AWNPGTAGELF,TRBJ2-2,TRBV30,11
ASNTGQYNSPLH,TRBJ1-6,TRBV27,12
ASSLEGLQPGEQY,TRBJ2-7,TRBV7-9,13
ASSLRGDLYEQY,TRBJ2-7,TRBV28,12
ASSEGLAGSYEQY,TRBJ2-7,TRBV6-1,13
ASSEPGLADEQY,TRBJ2-7,TRBV5-6,12
ASSWGTGGGETQY,TRBJ2-5,TRBV5-6,13
ASRRTGRDTEAF,TRBJ1-1,TRBV19,12
ASSPRQDPYGYT,TRBJ1-2,TRBV5-6,12
ASSLWAGTGAYEQY,TRBJ2-7,TRBV28,14
ASSLYSHNTYNEQF,TRBJ2-1,TRBV28,14
ASSIGQATSGTEAF,TRBJ1-1,TRBV19,14
ASSPNTGQGYEQY,TRBJ2-7,TRBV7-6,13
ASSPPFSDEQF,TRBJ2-1,TRBV2,11
ASSLAGGPHEQF,TRBJ2-1,TRBV4-1,12
SVVSLAGYNEQF,TRBJ2-1,TRBV29-1,12
ACNTGLTYEQY,TRBJ2-7,TRBV2,11
ASSIQGGNQPQH,TRBJ1-5,TRBV27,12
ASSLLAEVYNEQF,TRBJ2-1,TRBV27,13
ASSIGLDYSYEQY,TRBJ2-7,TRBV5-4,13
ASSLGGVRHYGYT,TRBJ1-2,TRBV27,13
ASYTGTAYNEQF,TRBJ2-1,TRBV27,12
ATSEGQGYYEQF,TRBJ2-1,TRBV15,12
SGSENIQY,TRBJ2-4,TRBV20-1,8
ASSQVTAYGYT,TRBJ1-2,TRBV4-1,11
ASSLGQGATGELF,TRBJ2-2,TRBV27,13
ASSDYGPFYGYT,TRBJ1-2,TRBV6-1,12
ASSEYGGISYEQY,TRBJ2-7,TRBV10-2,13
ASSPSSGRIYEQY,TRBJ2-7,TRBV18,13
ASSSLWGLAGGPRYEQY,TRBJ2-7,TRBV7-2,17
ASSYYDGHNEQF,TRBJ2-1,TRBV6-5,12
AISDDRGTEAF,TRBJ1-1,TRBV10-3,11
ASSFITGTQPQH,TRBJ1-5,TRBV28,12
AISEALVNTEAF,TRBJ1-1,TRBV10-3,12
ASSESALAGGGDEQF,TRBJ2-1,TRBV10-1,15
ASSPRTSGIYEQY,TRBJ2-7,TRBV5-8,13
ASSFMGPGPEQY,TRBJ2-7,TRBV28,12
ASGWTDGYT,TRBJ1-2,TRBV5-1,9